The 6 T cell receptor beta chains in this list originate from one sample, sequenced in a study of T cell clusters in autoimmune cytopenias. TRB rearrangements were amplified by touch-down multiplex PCR with mixed TRB-A/B primers. From its re-call of the multiplex PCR reads, TCRdb lists each CDR3 protein once, without DNA. The listing contains some 8,100 distinct CDR3 sequences. Each sample's input was 250 ng genomic DNA, 35,000 to 40,000 genome equivalents. The sequenced sample was peripheral blood. Source of these receptors: a human donor with an autoimmune cytopenia or autoimmune hepatitis (not recorded which).

This clonotype is classed as medium-sized by frequency. The V and J genes are TRBV7-2 and TRBJ2-7. CDR1 SGHTA and CDR2 FQGNSA come from the germline V gene. This CDR3 has 13 amino acids. The CDR3 spells CASSFFVGYEQYF. Complete variable domain (other parts from reference TRBV7-2 and TRBJ2-7): GAGVSQSPSNKVTEKGKDVELRCDPISGHTALYWYRQSLGQGLEFLIYFQGNSAPDKSGLPSDRFSAERTGGSVSTLTIQRTQQEDSAVYLCASSFFVGYEQYFGPGTRLTVT.

This chain uses TRBV7-9 with TRBJ2-3. Germline CDR1 is SEHNR and CDR2 is FQNEAQ (reference sequence). The CDR3 runs 13 residues. The chain's CDR3 is CASSLDGWDTQYF. Together with reference TRBV7-9 and TRBJ2-3, the CDR3 gives the full variable domain: DTGVSQNPRHKITKRGQNVTFRCDPISEHNRLYWYRQTLGQGPEFLTYFQNEAQLEKSRLLSDRFSAERPKGSFSTLEIQRTEQGDSAMYLCASSLDGWDTQYFGPGTRLTVL.

According to its frequency, this clonotype is medium-sized. The gene calls are TRBV20-1 and TRBJ1-2. Germline CDR1 is DFQATT and CDR2 is SNEGSKA (reference sequence). The CDR3 covers 11 residues. CDR3 loop: CSAKSGYGYTF.

The genes are TRBV29-1 and TRBJ1-2; the TCRdb call, TRBD1, lacks DNA for checking. The CDR3 totals 14 residues. Looked up from germline, CDR1 is SQVTM and CDR2 is ANQGSEA. This chain's CDR3 is CSVVDRGRGYGYTF.

This clonotype counts as medium-sized (0.01 to 0.1%) by frequency. The V gene is TRBV29-1, the J gene TRBJ2-3; TCRdb reports TRBD2, a call that lacks DNA to check it against. Germline V CDR1 and CDR2: SQVTM, ANQGSEA. The CDR3 has 15 amino acids. The CDR3 loop reads CSVEQGRLNTDTQYF.

The J gene is TRBJ2-6, the V gene TRBV10-2; TCRdb's D call, TRBD1, is unchecked because there is no DNA. The CDR3 loop spans 16 amino acids. Germline V gene sequence: CDR1 WSHSY, CDR2 SAAADI. CDR3 in amino acids: CASLGQLYSGANVLTF.